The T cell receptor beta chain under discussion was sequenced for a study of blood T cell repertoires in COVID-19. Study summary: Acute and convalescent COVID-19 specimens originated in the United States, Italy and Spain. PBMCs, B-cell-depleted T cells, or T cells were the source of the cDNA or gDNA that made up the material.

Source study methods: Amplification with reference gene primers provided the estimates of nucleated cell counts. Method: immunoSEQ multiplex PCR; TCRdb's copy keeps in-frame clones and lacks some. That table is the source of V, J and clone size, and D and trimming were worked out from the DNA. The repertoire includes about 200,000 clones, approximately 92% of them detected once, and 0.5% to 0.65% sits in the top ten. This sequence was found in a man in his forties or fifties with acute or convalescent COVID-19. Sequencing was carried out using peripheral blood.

The CDR3 loop is CATQYSNQPQHF. The CDR3 DNA reads TGTGCCACCCAGTATAGCAATCAGCCCCAGCATTTT. The chain carries TRBV19 and TRBJ1-5; D is uncertain. V was clipped by 10 bases and J by 0 bases, with 7 bases between them. Germline CDR1 and CDR2: LNHDA and SQIVND (reference sequence). CDR3 length: 12 residues.